This entry lists 2 T cell receptor beta chains sequenced from one sample in a study of blood T cells in healthy people across ages. A second about 7 to 12 cycle PCR used barcoded and J-beta primers. TCRdb ran MiXCR on the 5' RACE reads and lists one entry per CDR3 protein. The repertoire holds hundreds of thousands of distinct CDR3 sequences, with about 51% as singletons. Input material: blood. The receptors were sampled from a woman of 80 years or more in good health.

A remark on this clonotype: This could be a read error, since a much larger clone is one nucleotide away. V usage is TRBV20-1 and J usage is TRBJ2-1, with a possible D match to TRBD2 (5 bases). CDR3 length equals 13 residues. Looked up from germline, CDR1 is DFQATT and CDR2 is SNEGSKA (reference sequence). Trimming removed 0 bases at V and 13 bases at J, with 16 bases between. The DNA for the CDR3 is TGCAGTGCTAGAGATCAAAAGTGGGAGACCCAGTTCTTC. It yields the protein CSARDQKWETQFF.

This rearrangement joins TRBV20-1 to TRBJ1-6, with D unclear. Germline assignment: CDR1 DFQATT and CDR2 SNEGSKA (reference sequence). Trimming shortened V by 5 bases and J by 14 bases, and 22 bases separated the two germline ends. The CDR3 runs 14 residues. This chain's CDR3 is CSAVPSIRGLALHF. For the CDR3, the DNA is TGCAGTGCTGTCCCCTCCATACGGGGTCTGGCCCTCCACTTT.